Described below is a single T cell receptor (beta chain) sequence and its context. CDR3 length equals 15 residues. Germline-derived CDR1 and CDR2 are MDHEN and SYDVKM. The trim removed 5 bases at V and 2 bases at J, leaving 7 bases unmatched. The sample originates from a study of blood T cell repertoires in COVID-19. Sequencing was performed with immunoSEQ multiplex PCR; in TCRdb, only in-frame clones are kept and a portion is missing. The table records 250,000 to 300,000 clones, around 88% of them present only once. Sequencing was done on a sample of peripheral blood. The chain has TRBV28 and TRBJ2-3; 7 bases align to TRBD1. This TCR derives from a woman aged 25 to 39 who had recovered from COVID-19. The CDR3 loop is CASSPPGQSTDTQYF. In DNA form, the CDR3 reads TGTGCCAGCAGTCCTCCGGGACAGTCCACAGATACGCAGTATTTT.